Below, 3 T cell receptor beta chains from the same sample are listed, as sequenced in a study of blood T cell repertoires in COVID-19. Method: immunoSEQ multiplex PCR; TCRdb's copy keeps in-frame clones and lacks some. The data hold 150,000 to 200,000 clones, with approximately 79% observed a single time. Sequencing was carried out using peripheral blood. The receptors stem from a man aged 30-40 years with active or convalescent COVID-19.

V gene TRBV5-1 combines with J gene TRBJ1-6, with 9 bases fitting TRBD1. J lost 9 bases, V lost 4 bases, and 17 bases had no gene match. CDR3 size: 18 residues. Germline V gene sequence: CDR1 SGHRS, CDR2 YFSETQ. The CDR3 is CASSPSQTDRGKISPLHF. In nucleotides, the CDR3 is TGCGCCAGCAGCCCTTCACAAACGGACAGGGGTAAAATTTCACCCCTCCACTTT.

The chain joins TRBV15 to TRBJ2-6, with 9 bases identical to TRBD1. Germline V lookup: CDR1 LNHNV, CDR2 YYDKDF (reference sequence). Germline trimming cut 3 bases from V and 10 bases from J; bases unmatched to any gene: 10. This CDR3 comprises 16 residues. In DNA form, the CDR3 reads TGTGCCACCAGCAGTAGAAGGGCCGGGACAGGGAACGTCCTGACTTTC. It yields the protein CATSSRRAGTGNVLTF.

The chain employs TRBV11-3 and TRBJ1-1; the D is unclear. Germline loops: CDR1 SGHNT, CDR2 YENEEA. This CDR3 region has 14 residues. The V and J ends lost 0 bases and 3 bases respectively, with 8 bases between them. The CDR3 nucleotides are TGTGCCAGCAGCTTAGAGTATCGGTACACTGAAGCTTTCTTT. It encodes CASSLEYRYTEAFF.